This T cell receptor (beta chain) stems from a study of shared clonotypes between healthy human individuals (dated by TCRdb to 2020 to 2021). Notes on the research overall: The cohort included a few men and two women between 18 and 49 years of age. For each donor, CD4 naive and CD4 memory were each given three plates, CD8 naive was given two plates, and CD8 memory was given one plate. The study deeply sequenced blood TCR repertoires of five healthy adults to estimate repertoire size and the extent of clonotype sharing between individuals. To increase sequencing depth and limit assay-specific biases, TCR repertoire library preparation and sequencing were carried out by different laboratories using diverse techniques. Each donor's leukapheresis produced roughly between roughly 0.94 and 9.5 billion PBMCs.

V is clipped by 4 bases and J by 0 bases, and the sequence between their germline boundaries is 10 bases long. Including cysteine and phenylalanine, the CDR3 has 15 amino acids. The sequence is cut down to CDR3 DNA, 45 bases in frame from base 1. Reading the germline V gene (reference sequence) gives CDR1 PRHDT and CDR2 FYEKMQ. TCR CDR3 regions were amplified from genomic DNA by multiplex PCR using the deep immunoSEQ assay. Extracted genomic DNA from each cell subset was spread evenly across all wells of several immunoSEQ 96-well plates, with each plate serving as a replicate. For sorted subsets, each replicate PCR was loaded with 200 to 250 ng genomic DNA, equivalent to some 31,000 T cell genomes. Purified libraries were measured with a Qubit 3.0 fluorometer, size-checked on a Bioanalyzer 2100, and measured again with the KAPA Library Quantification kit. Each immunoSEQ 96-well plate was sequenced on its own single-read 150-cycle Illumina NextSeq 550 flow cell. In the paper's pipeline: The immunoSEQ output contained only junctional sequences without quality scores, so filtering could not match that applied to full-length reads. To assign V/J genes and CDR3, sequences were annotated using PyIR, a Python wrapper for IgBLAST v1.9, with IMGT germline references. Any read was removed if the V/J assignment was weak (E-value above 1e-6), the CDR3 was missing, or the read contained stop codons, out-of-frame junctions, or ambiguous translated residues. A V3J clonotype was defined by an identical inferred V gene, J gene, and CDR3 amino acid sequence. To compute the percentage overlap between repertoires, the number of shared unique clonotypes was divided by the size of the smaller repertoire. RTK rarefaction, the Chao1 estimator, and Recon v2.1 estimates of unobserved clonotypes were used to assess repertoire richness. Generation probabilities for all TCRbeta clonotypes obtained by the gDNA method from a handful of donors were computed using OLGA. TCRdb re-hosts the immuneACCESS table, in-frame sequences only. Its copies lack some clones; in the studies checked, an unresolved V gene accounts for under half of them, and the cause for the rest is not known. V and J calls and clone size are those listed in that table; D and trimming were worked out from the DNA. The sample records some 900,000 clones, about 80% of which are singletons. About 1.5% of the sample belongs to the ten largest clones.

The investigation overall reported the following: Around 5% of naive CD4, around 3.6% of naive CD8, roughly 2.5% of memory CD4, and more than 0.35% of memory CD8 clonotypes were shared across a few donors. Based on pairwise subsampling, the degree of clonotype sharing among donors was expected to be affected by sequencing depth. Naive subsets generally had larger estimated clonotype richness than memory subsets. Incomplete sequencing was indicated by rarefaction of sorted-subset datasets, despite the large sequencing depth. Sampling was restricted to blood, and TCR repertoires in tissues likely differ from the TCR repertoires found in blood. Because the study included a small number of donors, the genetic and exposure-history diversity represented was limited. Higher generation probabilities were observed for clonotypes shared by all four sorted-subset donors than for non-shared clonotypes.

On this clone: This clone's antigen is unknown. Base qualities are not provided; no much larger clone lies one nucleotide away.

The donors were healthy, HIV-negative adults with no recently reported acute infections or vaccinations. Every donor was a Caucasian adult living in Nashville, Tennessee, USA. CD4+ T cells were enriched by magnetic negative selection; naive cells were then positively selected on CD45RA, and the negative fraction formed the memory subset. Blood was collected by leukapheresis, and PBMCs were isolated by Ficoll-Histopaque density gradient centrifugation and then cryopreserved in liquid nitrogen vapor phase. Analytical flow cytometry was used to check the purity and quantity of each magnetically sorted T cell population. Each sorted fraction had its genomic DNA isolated and then quantified by UV absorbance on a Nanodrop 2000c.

This clonotype was sampled from a man aged 18 to 30 in good health. In this chain, TRBV13 is recombined with TRBJ2-4; TRBD1 might be the D gene, on 5 matching bases. The sequenced sample was memory CD4+ T cells sorted from blood. Interpreted using the paper, the cell subset or site label stands for: CD45RA-negative fraction. At the DNA level, the sequence is TGTGCCAGCAGCTACGCAGGGCTAGCCAAAAACATTCAGTACTTC. The encoded protein is CASSYAGLAKNIQYF.